Listed here are 32 T cell receptor beta chains from one sample, sequenced in a study of shared clonotypes between healthy human individuals. Clones were read by immunoSEQ multiplex PCR, and TCRdb kept only the in-frame ones, dropping some. Here the sample spans some 2,100,000 clones, almost 96% being singletons. The material sequenced was naive CD4+ T cells sorted from blood. Subset described: CD45RA+ positively selected. All receptors come from a young man in good health.

This sequence joins TRBV9 and TRBJ1-1, with D possibly matching TRBD1 (6 bases). The germline CDR1 and CDR2 sequences are SGDLS and YYNGEE. The CDR3 is 14 residues long. V was trimmed by 6 bases and J by 1 base, leaving 13 bases between them. CDR3 bases: TGTGCCAGCACAAAACAGGGAGGGAACACTGAAGCTTTCTTT. Translated, it gives CASTKQGGNTEAFF.

In this sample, this clone turned up a few times. At the DNA level, this CDR3 is encoded by other sequences in the same sample as well. The chain uses TRBV4-3 and TRBJ1-4; 10 nucleotides line up with TRBD1. The germline CDR1 and CDR2 sequences are LGHNA and YSLEER. The CDR3 has 14 amino acids. Trimming at V came to 3 bases and at J to 5 bases, leaving 0 bases not matched to a gene. DNA for the CDR3: TGCGCCAGCAGCCAGGGACAGGGGAATGAAAAACTGTTTTTT. Its translation is CASSQGQGNEKLFF.

V is TRBV7-3 and J is TRBJ2-1; 8 positions match TRBD2. CDR3 size: 19 residues. Per the germline V gene, CDR1 is SGHTA and CDR2 is FQGTGA. V lost 0 bases, J lost 0 bases, and 10 bases stayed unmatched. The chain's CDR3 is CASSLTRSSGYSSYNEQFF. Here the CDR3 DNA reads TGTGCCAGCAGCTTAACGCGGTCTAGCGGGTATAGCTCCTACAATGAGCAGTTCTTC.

The table lists this clone with a count of one. Germline and junction disagree at one end, which may indicate a read error. The rearrangement uses TRBV7-3 and TRBJ1-1, with TRBD1 identical over 10 bases. This CDR3 spans 15 amino acids. Germline assignment: CDR1 SGHTA and CDR2 FQGTGA. CDR3 in DNA: TGTACCAGCAGCCCAGGGGACAGGGGACTTACTGAAGCTTTCTTT. Translating gives CTSSPGDRGLTEAFF.

The chain couples TRBV5-4 to TRBJ2-7, with a possible D match to TRBD2 (5 bases). Germline V gives CDR1 SGHNT, CDR2 YYREEE (reference sequence). V was cut by 4 bases and J by 3 bases, with 14 bases left in between. There are 14 residues in the CDR3. For the CDR3, the DNA is TGTGCCAGCAGCCCCGCGACGGGAATCTACGAGCAGTACTTC. The encoded protein is CASSPATGIYEQYF.

The chain carries TRBV15 and TRBJ1-5, with unresolved D. Deletions cut 5 bases from V and 3 bases from J, with 14 bases between. This CDR3 is built from 15 residues. The germline V gene has CDR1 LNHNV and CDR2 YYDKDF (reference sequence). This CDR3 reads CATSPLSLANQPQHF. The DNA of the CDR3 is TGTGCCACCAGCCCACTATCTCTTGCCAATCAGCCCCAGCATTTT.

The chain links TRBV5-4 to TRBJ2-7, with 12 bases that match TRBD2. After removal of 0 bases from V and 4 bases from J, the junction contained 5 bases not matched to a gene. CDR3 length equals 16 residues. Germline assignment: CDR1 SGHNT and CDR2 YYREEE (reference sequence). The CDR3 nucleotides are TGTGCCAGCAGCTTGGGCTCCGGGACTAGCGGGTACGAGCAGTACTTC. Its protein is CASSLGSGTSGYEQYF.

The chain combines TRBV5-4 with TRBJ2-3; D remains ambiguous. Germline V gene data show CDR1 as SGHNT and CDR2 as YYREEE (reference sequence). The V end was cut by 3 bases, the J end by 1 base, with 9 bases between. This CDR3 is built from 14 residues. CDR3 sequence (DNA): TGTGCCAGCAGCTGGCCCACGGGCACAGATACGCAGTATTTT. This translates into CASSWPTGTDTQYF.

This sequence joins TRBV6-1 and TRBJ2-2; 9 positions agree with TRBD2. V lost 0 bases to trimming and J lost 6 bases; unmatched junction nucleotides: 11. The length of the CDR3 is 18 residues. Germline assignment: CDR1 MNHNS and CDR2 SASEGT. CDR3 sequence (DNA): TGTGCCAGCAGTGAAGCCACCTTAGCGGGAGTGTGGGCCGGGGAGCTGTTTTTT. Protein sequence: CASSEATLAGVWAGELFF.

The chain is built from TRBV7-8 and TRBJ2-7; D call uncertain. Trimming shortened V by 5 bases and J by 7 bases, and 21 bases separated the two germline ends. This CDR3 has 15 residues. Germline V gives CDR1 SGHVS, CDR2 FQNEAQ. The CDR3 DNA sequence: TGTGCCAGCAGCCCCGAGGCCTACCCGTTCTTGGAGCAGTACTTC. Translating it yields CASSPEAYPFLEQYF.

The gene calls are TRBV5-1 and TRBJ2-3, with TRBD2 as a possible D gene (5 bases). There are 14 residues in the CDR3. The germline V gene encodes CDR1 SGHRS and CDR2 YFSETQ. With 5 bases removed from V and 0 bases from J, the gap between germline ends came to 10 bases. Here the CDR3 reads CASRAAVSTDTQYF. CDR3 sequence (DNA): TGCGCCAGCAGAGCGGCCGTCAGCACAGATACGCAGTATTTT.

The rearrangement links TRBV30 to TRBJ2-2; D is possibly TRBD2 (5 bases). Germline V lookup: CDR1 GTSNPN, CDR2 SVGIG (reference sequence). The length of the CDR3 is 12 residues. Deletions cut 3 bases from V and 5 bases from J, with 7 bases between. DNA of the CDR3: TGTGCCTGGAGGCCGGGAACCGGGGAGCTGTTTTTT. Encoded protein: CAWRPGTGELFF.

V and J are TRBV2 and TRBJ1-6; possibly TRBD1 for D (5 bases). This CDR3 region has 17 residues. Trimming took 5 bases from V and 9 from J, leaving 23 bases between them. Germline V gene data show CDR1 as SNHLY and CDR2 as FYNNEI. CDR3 loop: CASSLKGRGEGISPLHF. The DNA for the CDR3 is TGTGCCAGCAGTCTAAAAGGGCGGGGGGAAGGCATTTCACCCCTCCACTTT.

Only a few counts were recorded for this clone. The rearrangement links TRBV6-6 to TRBJ2-5; 9 nucleotides line up with TRBD2. Trimming removed 6 bases from V and 4 bases from J; junction bases left unmatched: 3. CDR3 length: 13 amino acids. Germline assignment: CDR1 MNHNY and CDR2 SVGAGI (reference sequence). The CDR3 sequence: CASRPGLAETQYF. As DNA, the CDR3 is TGTGCCAGCAGACCGGGACTAGCAGAGACCCAGTACTTC.

J is TRBJ2-5 and V is TRBV6-1; tentatively, D is TRBD1 (5 bases). CDR1 and CDR2 from the germline V gene are MNHNS and SASEGT. The CDR3 is 15 amino acids. Trimming removed 5 bases at V and 4 bases at J, with 17 bases between. CDR3 protein: CASSLLKAGLETQYF. CDR3 nucleotide sequence: TGTGCCAGCAGTCTATTGAAGGCAGGGTTAGAGACCCAGTACTTC.

This chain uses TRBV6-8 with TRBJ1-5; TRBD1 matches at 7 bases. The CDR3 extends over 17 amino acids. The V gene's germline CDR1 is MNHGY and CDR2 SAAAGT. Unmatched junction bases numbered 15, after V lost 3 bases and J lost 7 bases. The CDR3 is CASSYEVDREAGQPQHF. DNA for the CDR3: TGTGCCAGCAGTTATGAAGTCGACAGGGAGGCCGGACAGCCCCAGCATTTT.

The chain links TRBV10-3 to TRBJ1-5; no clear D. The germline gives CDR1 ENHRY, CDR2 SYGVKD. Trimming pared 0 bases from V and 3 bases from J, leaving 9 bases between. The CDR3 has 15 amino acids. CDR3 amino acids: CAISESGSDNQPQHF. The CDR3 DNA reads as TGTGCCATCAGTGAGTCGGGTAGCGACAATCAGCCCCAGCATTTT.

The chain joins TRBV7-9 to TRBJ2-5; 8 nucleotides line up with TRBD1. The J call may be incorrect, as the DNA end agrees better with TRBJ2-7. Per the germline V gene, CDR1 is SEHNR and CDR2 is FQNEAQ (reference sequence). The CDR3 runs to 14 residues. The CDR3 region has the DNA TGTGCCAGCAGCCCACAGGGGGTGCTCTACGAGCAGTACTTC. This codes for CASSPQGVLYEQYF.

A note on this clone: This specimen includes other DNA sequences encoding the same CDR3. This sequence joins TRBV9 and TRBJ1-4; 10 bases align to TRBD1. The J segment lost 7 bases and the V segment lost 4 bases, leaving 7 bases of the junction unmatched. The V gene's germline CDR1 is SGDLS and CDR2 YYNGEE. The CDR3 runs to 15 residues. The chain's CDR3 is CASSTRTGGGEKLFF. Written as DNA, the CDR3 is TGTGCCAGCAGCACGCGGACAGGGGGTGGTGAAAAACTGTTTTTT.

The rearrangement joins TRBV29-1 to TRBJ1-4; D uncertain. Trimming left V 6 bases short and J 7 bases short, with 12 bases between. The CDR3 totals 12 residues. Germline V gene data show CDR1 as SQVTM and CDR2 as ANQGSEA. The CDR3 nucleotides are TGCAGCGTCCCCGGGGATACTGAAAAACTGTTTTTT. As protein: CSVPGDTEKLFF.

V gene TRBV11-2 combines with J gene TRBJ2-5; TRBD2 agrees at 10 bases. Germline-derived CDR1 and CDR2 are SGHAT and FQNNGV. The CDR3 contains 16 residues. V was clipped by 6 bases and J by 1 base; unmatched bases: 8. The CDR3 reads CASRHLERGGQETQYF. The CDR3 nucleotides are TGTGCCAGCAGACACTTAGAGCGGGGGGGCCAAGAGACCCAGTACTTC.

The chain uses TRBV6-1 and TRBJ1-2, with TRBD1 matching 7 bases. Trimming removed 1 base from V and 8 bases from J; junction bases left unmatched: 10. The germline V gene encodes CDR1 MNHNS and CDR2 SASEGT. This CDR3 spans 15 amino acids. In nucleotides, the CDR3 is TGTGCCAGCAGTGAAGGGTTCCGACAGGGTGGCGGCTACACCTTC. Its translation is CASSEGFRQGGGYTF.

The V call is TRBV5-1, the J call TRBJ1-1, with D unresolved. The V end lost 0 bases, the J end lost 0 bases, and 6 bases lay between the germline ends. The CDR3 runs to 14 residues. The V gene's germline CDR1 is SGHRS and CDR2 YFSETQ. The CDR3 DNA sequence: TGCGCCAGCAGCTTGGCCGAGATGAACACTGAAGCTTTCTTT. Its protein product is CASSLAEMNTEAFF.

Turning to this clone: In the same sample, other DNA sequences code for this CDR3. The chain couples TRBV6-1 to TRBJ1-5; the match to TRBD1 covers 9 bases. There are 14 residues in the CDR3. Trimming took 0 bases from V and 7 from J; bases not matched to a gene: 1. Germline CDR1 MNHNS, CDR2 SASEGT. For the CDR3, the DNA is TGTGCCAGCAGTGAAGCTACAGGGGGCCAGCCCCAGCATTTT. Amino acid sequence: CASSEATGGQPQHF.

The gene calls are TRBV9 and TRBJ1-4, with D possibly matching TRBD1 (5 bases). The CDR3 runs 15 residues. The V end was cut by 7 bases, the J end by 3 bases, with 16 bases between. Germline V gene sequence: CDR1 SGDLS, CDR2 YYNGEE. In DNA form, the CDR3 reads TGTGCCAGCGCCCGATTTCGAGGGGCTAATGAAAAACTGTTTTTT. Its translation: CASARFRGANEKLFF. The full variable domain, rest sourced from reference TRBV9 and TRBJ1-4, is DSGVTQTPKHLITATGQRVTLRCSPRSGDLSVYWYQQSLDQGLQFLIQYYNGEERAKGNILERFSAQQFPDLHSELNLSSLELGDSALYFCASARFRGANEKLFFGSGTQLSVL.

On this clone: Other nucleotide sequences from this sample produce the same CDR3. The CDR3 region has the DNA TGTGCCAGCTCACCCCAATTGAACACTGAAGCTTTCTTT. Translated: CASSPQLNTEAFF. The J gene is TRBJ1-1, the V gene TRBV18; unclear D gene. Between the trimmed V and J ends, which lost 3 bases and 0 bases, there was a span of 5 bases. The CDR3 sequence is 13 residues long. Looked up from germline, CDR1 is KGHSH and CDR2 is LQKENI.

The V and J genes are TRBV28 and TRBJ1-4; D call uncertain. V lost 7 bases to trimming and J lost 0 bases, with 15 bases between them. The length of the CDR3 is 16 residues. CDR1 is MDHEN and CDR2 is SYDVKM in the germline V gene. CDR3 sequence: CASTGRPVATNEKLFF. CDR3 coding DNA: TGTGCCAGCACCGGCCGGCCCGTTGCAACTAATGAAAAACTGTTTTTT.

The chain employs TRBV10-1 and TRBJ2-3; TRBD2 aligns across 9 bases. CDR3 length: 16 residues. V lost 4 bases and J lost 1; bases outside the gene matches: 6. From germline, CDR1 is WNHNN and CDR2 SYGVQD (reference sequence). CDR3 in amino acids: CASSVLAGVGTDTQYF. The CDR3 coding sequence is TGCGCCAGCAGTGTCTTAGCGGGAGTGGGCACAGATACGCAGTATTTT.

Comment on this clone: The same CDR3 arises from other DNA sequences in this sample as well. The J gene is TRBJ2-3, the V gene TRBV6-1; TRBD2 matches 12 bases. The CDR3 has 15 amino acids. V shed 6 bases, J shed 1 base, and the junction held 2 bases outside the gene matches. Germline lookup yields CDR1 MNHNS and CDR2 SASEGT. CDR3 sequence: CASSRLAGGTDTQYF. CDR3 in DNA: TGTGCCAGCAGCCGACTAGCGGGGGGCACAGATACGCAGTATTTT.

The chain links TRBV7-9 to TRBJ2-1; the D is unclear. Trimming pared 6 bases from V and 4 bases from J, leaving 13 bases between. This CDR3 is 14 amino acids long. Germline CDR1 SEHNR, CDR2 FQNEAQ (reference sequence). CDR3 sequence reads: CASRGPSTYNEQFF. The CDR3 coding sequence is TGTGCCAGCAGGGGCCCTTCCACTTACAATGAGCAGTTCTTC.

The chain links TRBV18 to TRBJ1-2; tentatively, D is TRBD1 (6 bases). Per germline, CDR1 KGHSH and CDR2 LQKENI. V lost 3 bases to trimming and J lost 6 bases, with 20 bases between them. The CDR3 sequence is 16 residues long. CDR3 DNA: TGTGCCAGCTCACCGACTAGGACAGAGATAGGGAATGGCTACACCTTC. It specifies CASSPTRTEIGNGYTF.

The chain recombines TRBV30 with TRBJ1-2, with D unclear. This CDR3 contains 15 residues. The germline CDR1 and CDR2 sequences are GTSNPN and SVGIG (reference sequence). With 3 bases removed from V and 4 bases from J, the gap between germline ends came to 18 bases. The DNA for the CDR3 is TGTGCCTGGAGAGCTAGGTATAGAAAGACCTATGGCTACACCTTC. This gives the protein CAWRARYRKTYGYTF.